Given below is one T cell receptor (beta chain) in context. The target antigen is unknown. PCR employed 60 Vbeta and 13 Jbeta primers. Sequencing used immunoSEQ multiplex PCR; TCRdb keeps in-frame clones, though not all of them. The table has some 170,000 clones, 60% to 80% seen once. This sample was included in a study of cytomegalovirus exposure and HLA in healthy donors. Broader study findings: The number of N-insertions in an Asian-associated ancestry cluster was reportedly below the roughly 700-donor mean in a later analysis. Another analysis was done later, and it associated around 15,000 TCR beta sequences with HLA alleles at 0.05 false discovery rate.

This TCR was recovered from a man aged 25-45 years in good health and CMV-seropositive. The sequencing sample was made of PBMCs.

In DNA form, the CDR3 reads TGTGCCAGCAGCGTAGGAAGCGGGGGGCCGTCCTACGAGCAGTACTTC. Amino acids: CASSVGSGGPSYEQYF. The rearrangement uses TRBV9 and TRBJ2-7, with 9 bases identical to TRBD2. The V and J ends lost 0 bases and 1 base, in that order; junction bases with no gene match: 5. The CDR3 sequence is 16 residues long. Germline V CDR1 and CDR2: SGDLS, YYNGEE. Looking up the rest from reference TRBV9 and TRBJ2-7 gives the full variable domain: DSGVTQTPKHLITATGQRVTLRCSPRSGDLSVYWYQQSLDQGLQFLIQYYNGEERAKGNILERFSAQQFPDLHSELNLSSLELGDSALYFCASSVGSGGPSYEQYFGPGTRLTVT.